What follows are 15 T cell receptor beta chains derived from one specimen sequenced in a study of shared clonotypes between healthy human individuals. The data were produced by immunoSEQ multiplex PCR, yet TCRdb's version contains in-frame clones alone and is incomplete. Altogether 400,000 or so clones are present, about 97% being singletons, with the ten largest covering 0.32%. The sequencing sample was made of memory CD8+ T cells sorted from blood. The subset denotes: CD45RO+ cells pooled with CCR7-negative TemRA cells. Receptors originate from a man younger than 40 in good health.

The chain has TRBV6-5 and TRBJ2-5, with a weak D call TRBD2 (6 bases). Germline loops: CDR1 MNHEY, CDR2 SVGAGI. V was pared by 4 bases and J by 2 bases, with 11 bases between. CDR3 size: 14 residues. The CDR3 sequence: CASSWGRGQETQYF. In DNA, the CDR3 is TGTGCCAGCAGTTGGGGCCGGGGGCAAGAGACCCAGTACTTC.

The genes are TRBV6-1 and TRBJ1-2, with no clear D. CDR3 length: 15 amino acids. V lost 5 bases, J lost 0 bases, and 13 bases lay in between. The germline gives CDR1 MNHNS, CDR2 SASEGT. The CDR3 loop reads CASSRHLAPNYGYTF. The CDR3 DNA sequence: TGTGCCAGCAGTCGTCACCTCGCTCCTAACTATGGCTACACCTTC.

The CDR3 DNA follows: TGTGCCAGCAGCCCGAGACTAGCGGGGCTCTCCTACAATGAGCAGTTCTTC. Protein: CASSPRLAGLSYNEQFF. The chain links TRBV5-4 to TRBJ2-1; 11 nucleotides match TRBD2. Trimming removed 4 bases from V and 0 bases from J; junction bases left unmatched: 6. CDR3 length: 17 residues. CDR1 SGHNT and CDR2 YYREEE come from the germline V gene (reference sequence). Variable domain in full (rest from reference TRBV5-4 and TRBJ2-1): ETGVTQSPTHLIKTRGQQVTLRCSSQSGHNTVSWYQQALGQGPQFIFQYYREEENGRGNFPPRFSGLQFPNYSSELNVNALELDDSALYLCASSPRLAGLSYNEQFFGPGTRLTVL.

V usage is TRBV10-3 and J usage is TRBJ2-5; TRBD2 aligns across 12 bases. The length of the CDR3 is 16 residues. Per the germline V gene, CDR1 is ENHRY and CDR2 is SYGVKD. V lost 4 bases and J lost 7; bases outside the gene matches: 10. The CDR3 sequence is CAISGTSGTGWGTQYF. The CDR3 nucleotides are TGTGCCATCAGTGGGACTAGCGGGACGGGGTGGGGGACCCAGTACTTC.

This chain joins TRBV19 and TRBJ2-1, with no clear D. Trimming took off 3 bases at V and 7 bases at J, with 7 bases between the two ends. Germline loops: CDR1 LNHDA, CDR2 SQIVND (reference sequence). This CDR3 is 12 amino acids long. CDR3 nucleotide sequence: TGTGCCAGTAGTATTTTCGGTAATGAGCAGTTCTTC. Its translation is CASSIFGNEQFF.

The genes are TRBV25-1 and TRBJ2-7, with a tentative D call TRBD2 (5 bases). Germline V gene data show CDR1 as MGHDK and CDR2 as SYGVNS. CDR3 size: 14 residues. V lost 2 bases to trimming and J lost 6 bases, with 14 bases between them. CDR3 bases: TGTGCCAGCAGTGAAGACGGAATCGGAGGCGAGCAGTACTTC. Residues: CASSEDGIGGEQYF.

This chain joins TRBV11-2 and TRBJ2-3; possible D gene TRBD2, 6 bases. The V end lost 1 base, the J end lost 5 bases, and 7 bases lay between the germline ends. CDR3 length equals 13 residues. Germline CDR1 SGHAT, CDR2 FQNNGV. CDR3 amino acids: CASSLAGGDTQYF. The CDR3 DNA reads as TGTGCCAGCAGCTTAGCCGGGGGAGATACGCAGTATTTT.

This chain joins TRBV25-1 and TRBJ2-7; 9 positions match TRBD1. With V trimmed by 4 bases and J by 0 bases, 4 bases remained unmatched. CDR1 is MGHDK and CDR2 is SYGVNS in the germline V gene. This CDR3 comprises 15 residues. The DNA for the CDR3 is TGTGCCAGCAGTGTCGGGACAGGGAGCTCCTACGAGCAGTACTTC. Amino acids: CASSVGTGSSYEQYF.

J is TRBJ1-2 and V is TRBV28; TRBD1 might be the D (5 bases). Deletions cut 5 bases from V and 1 base from J, with 17 bases between. Germline V CDR1 and CDR2: MDHEN, SYDVKM. The CDR3 runs 16 residues. The CDR3 spells CASSGQGPSVNYGYTF. CDR3 sequence (DNA): TGTGCCAGCAGTGGGCAGGGCCCTTCCGTTAACTATGGCTACACCTTC.

The chain links TRBV19 to TRBJ1-5; 7 bases agree with TRBD1. J lost 7 bases, V lost 5 bases, and 2 bases had no gene match. In germline, CDR1 is LNHDA, CDR2 SQIVND (reference sequence). The CDR3 runs 12 residues. The DNA of the CDR3 is TGTGCCAGTAGTGAACAGGGGCAGCCCCAGCATTTT. Translating gives CASSEQGQPQHF.

This sequence joins TRBV6-6 and TRBJ2-7; D is unclear. Looked up from germline, CDR1 is MNHNY and CDR2 is SVGAGI (reference sequence). This CDR3 has 14 amino acids. V shed 5 bases and J shed 0 bases, with 11 bases lying between them. Here the CDR3 DNA reads TGTGCCAGCAGTGGAACGAGGAGCTCCTACGAGCAGTACTTC. This encodes CASSGTRSSYEQYF.

J is TRBJ2-3 and V is TRBV23-1, with D possibly matching TRBD2 (5 bases). TRBV23-1 is marked as an open reading frame, function uncertain. CDR3 size: 16 residues. V lost 0 bases to trimming and J lost 4 bases, with 14 bases between them. The chain's CDR3 is CASSQSNPRGADTQYF. The DNA of the CDR3 is TGCGCCAGCAGTCAATCGAACCCCCGGGGTGCAGATACGCAGTATTTT.

This chain joins TRBV7-5 and TRBJ1-5; the D segment call TRBD1 is taken from the table without a DNA check. TRBV7-5 is deemed a pseudogene. The CDR3 totals 19 residues. CDR3 region: CARSLYWGAEEFSNQPQHF. CDR3 sequence (DNA): TGTGCCAGAAGCTTATATTGGGGCGCCGAAGAATTTAGCAATCAGCCCCAGCATTTT.

The V call is TRBV12-5, the J call TRBJ2-5; the match to TRBD1 covers 7 bases. Losses at the gene ends were 6 bases for V and 1 base for J; bases not matched to a gene: 8. This CDR3 has 15 amino acids. Germline values: CDR1 LGHNT, CDR2 FRNRAP. The CDR3 DNA reads TGTGCTAGTGGCCCATGGGGACAGTCCCAAGAGACCCAGTACTTC. It translates to CASGPWGQSQETQYF.

The chain links TRBV5-1 to TRBJ2-5; TRBD2 agrees at 13 bases. Looked up from germline, CDR1 is SGHRS and CDR2 is YFSETQ. CDR3 length: 15 residues. The ends lost 0 bases at V and 7 bases at J; junction bases unmatched: 3. CDR3 sequence: CASSLGTSGSGTQYF. The CDR3, as DNA: TGCGCCAGCAGCTTGGGGACTAGCGGGAGTGGGACCCAGTACTTC.